This TCR beta chain was recovered during a study of blood T cell repertoires in COVID-19. Study-level information: The United States, Italy and Spain supplied acute and convalescent COVID-19 samples. T cells, B-cell-depleted T cells, or PBMCs supplied cDNA or gDNA.

Ages ranged from roughly 18 to 100 years, with residence in fewer than 25 US areas. This clone has just one count. Original processing methods: Estimated nucleated cell counts came from reference gene primer amplification. Profiling relied on immunoSEQ multiplex PCR, and the TCRdb table lists in-frame clones only, not all of them. For V, J and clone size, that table is used; D and trimming come from the DNA. The sample comprises around 300,000 clones, about 88% of which are singletons, and 2.5% to 3.5% rests with the top ten. This CDR3 comprises 12 residues. Trimming cost V 7 bases and J 2 bases, with 11 bases left between them. The V gene's germline CDR1 is GTSNPN and CDR2 SVGIG (reference sequence).

Source material: PBMCs or T cells enriched from blood (not recorded which). The TCR was taken from a woman in her forties or fifties who had recovered from COVID-19. The V and J genes are TRBV30 and TRBJ1-2; no clear D. Here the CDR3 DNA reads TGTGCCTACCTCCGGGGAAACTATGGCTACACCTTC. Translated, it gives CAYLRGNYGYTF. The whole variable domain, remainder taken from reference TRBV30 and TRBJ1-2, is SQTIHQWPATLVQPVGSPLSLECTVEGTSNPNLYWYRQAAGRGLQLLFYSVGIGQISSEVPQNLSASRPQDRQFILSSKKLLLSDSGFYLCAYLRGNYGYTFGSGTRLTVV.